Listed below are T cell receptor beta chains from one sample, sequenced in a study of blood T cell repertoires in COVID-19. Measured with immunoSEQ multiplex PCR; TCRdb has only the in-frame clones, and not every one. The repertoire holds some 170,000 clones, around 80% seen once, with 8.1% in the top ten. Sequences were obtained from peripheral blood. Receptors originate from a man in his sixties with acute or convalescent COVID-19. The CDR3 runs from the conserved cysteine through the conserved F or W. Fields, in order: clone size, J gene, D gene, V gene, CDR3 DNA, CDR3 protein. D genes are given only for firm matches. Clone size is not always given. Where it is, it says once, few, many or a class for expanded clones.

clone_size: -; j_call: TRBJ1-6; d_call: TRBD1; v_call: TRBV3-1/TRBV3-2; cdr3_nt: TGTGCCAGCAGCCGGGGGACAGGGGGCTCTTATTCACCCCTCCACTTT; cdr3_aa: CASSRGTGGSYSPLHF
clone_size: -; j_call: TRBJ1-2; d_call: TRBD1; v_call: TRBV19; cdr3_nt: TGTGCCAGTAGTAACCGGGACAGGTATGGCTACACCTTC; cdr3_aa: CASSNRDRYGYTF
clone_size: -; j_call: TRBJ2-2; d_call: TRBD1; v_call: TRBV3-1/TRBV3-2; cdr3_nt: TGTGCCAGCAGCCCAAGAGAGGGGGCAGGCGCCGGGGAGCTGTTTTTT; cdr3_aa: CASSPREGAGAGELFF
clone_size: -; j_call: TRBJ2-2; d_call: -; v_call: TRBV5-4; cdr3_nt: TGTGCCAGCAGCTTTGTAACGGGGAACACCGGGGAGCTGTTTTTT; cdr3_aa: CASSFVTGNTGELFF
clone_size: -; j_call: TRBJ2-7; d_call: TRBD1; v_call: TRBV24-1; cdr3_nt: TGTGCCACCAGTGCCTCAGGGGACAGTAAATACGAGCAGTACTTC; cdr3_aa: CATSASGDSKYEQYF
clone_size: -; j_call: TRBJ2-1; d_call: TRBD2; v_call: TRBV7-3; cdr3_nt: TGTGCCAGCAGCTTTGCAGCGGGGGGAACGAATGAGCAGTTCTTC; cdr3_aa: CASSFAAGGTNEQFF
clone_size: -; j_call: TRBJ1-6; d_call: -; v_call: TRBV3-1/TRBV3-2; cdr3_nt: TGTGCCAGCAGCCAATTGTCGTCACCCCTCCACTTT; cdr3_aa: CASSQLSSPLHF
clone_size: many; j_call: TRBJ1-2; d_call: TRBD1; v_call: TRBV3-1/TRBV3-2; cdr3_nt: TGTGCCAGCAGCCCGTTGACAGGGGGCGCGGGTGGCTACACCTTC; cdr3_aa: CASSPLTGGAGGYTF
clone_size: once; j_call: TRBJ2-7; d_call: TRBD1; v_call: TRBV7-3; cdr3_nt: TGTGCCAGCAGTTACGACAGGGCGGCCGAGCAGTACTTC; cdr3_aa: CASSYDRAAEQYF
clone_size: -; j_call: TRBJ1-2; d_call: TRBD1; v_call: TRBV14; cdr3_nt: TGTGCCAGCAGCCAAGATGTACAGGGGGGCTATGGCTACACCTTC; cdr3_aa: CASSQDVQGGYGYTF
clone_size: -; j_call: TRBJ1-4; d_call: -; v_call: TRBV2; cdr3_nt: TGTGCCAGCAGACAGGCAAATGAAAAACTGTTTTTT; cdr3_aa: CASRQANEKLFF
clone_size: once; j_call: TRBJ2-2; d_call: -; v_call: TRBV27; cdr3_nt: TGTGCCAGCAGCGGGACGAACACCGGGGAGCTGTTTTTT; cdr3_aa: CASSGTNTGELFF
clone_size: -; j_call: TRBJ2-7; d_call: -; v_call: TRBV9; cdr3_nt: TGTGCCAGCAGCCCCCCTCAGGCCAGCTACGAGCAGTACTTC; cdr3_aa: CASSPPQASYEQYF
clone_size: -; j_call: TRBJ2-5; d_call: TRBD2; v_call: TRBV7-2; cdr3_nt: TGTGCCAGCAGCTTATCACTAGCGGGGGGCGCGGGGACCCAGTACTTC; cdr3_aa: CASSLSLAGGAGTQYF
clone_size: -; j_call: TRBJ1-2; d_call: TRBD1; v_call: TRBV6-5; cdr3_nt: TGTGCCAGCAGTTACTACCTCCCGGACAGGGGATATGGCTACACCTTC; cdr3_aa: CASSYYLPDRGYGYTF
clone_size: once; j_call: TRBJ1-2; d_call: -; v_call: TRBV11-2; cdr3_nt: TGTGCCAGCACCCCAAGGACAGTCGGCTATGGCTACACCTTC; cdr3_aa: CASTPRTVGYGYTF
clone_size: -; j_call: TRBJ1-2; d_call: TRBD1; v_call: TRBV28; cdr3_nt: TGTGCCAGCAGTATTAAACAGGGGGCGCGGTATGGCTACACCTTC; cdr3_aa: CASSIKQGARYGYTF
clone_size: -; j_call: TRBJ2-3; d_call: -; v_call: TRBV6-2/TRBV6-3; cdr3_nt: TGTGCCAGCAGCCAGGGGGGGGGTTTGGGTACGCAGTATTTT; cdr3_aa: CASSQGGGLGTQYF
clone_size: once; j_call: TRBJ1-1; d_call: -; v_call: TRBV5-1; cdr3_nt: TGCGCCAGCAGCCCAGGACATAACACTGAAGCTTTCTTT; cdr3_aa: CASSPGHNTEAFF
clone_size: -; j_call: TRBJ1-2; d_call: -; v_call: TRBV15; cdr3_nt: TGTGCCACCAGCAGAGAGAAGGAGGTGAACTATGGCTACACCTTC; cdr3_aa: CATSREKEVNYGYTF
clone_size: -; j_call: TRBJ2-7; d_call: -; v_call: TRBV5-6; cdr3_nt: TGTGCCAGCAGCTTACAGACAAACCCCTACGAGCAGTACTTC; cdr3_aa: CASSLQTNPYEQYF
clone_size: -; j_call: TRBJ2-2; d_call: TRBD1; v_call: TRBV18; cdr3_nt: TGTGCCAGCTCTCAGGGACAGGGACGCGCCGGGGAGCTGTTTTTT; cdr3_aa: CASSQGQGRAGELFF
clone_size: once; j_call: TRBJ1-2; d_call: TRBD1; v_call: TRBV9; cdr3_nt: TGTGCCAGCAGCGCTAACCAGGGGGTCTATGGCTACACCTTC; cdr3_aa: CASSANQGVYGYTF